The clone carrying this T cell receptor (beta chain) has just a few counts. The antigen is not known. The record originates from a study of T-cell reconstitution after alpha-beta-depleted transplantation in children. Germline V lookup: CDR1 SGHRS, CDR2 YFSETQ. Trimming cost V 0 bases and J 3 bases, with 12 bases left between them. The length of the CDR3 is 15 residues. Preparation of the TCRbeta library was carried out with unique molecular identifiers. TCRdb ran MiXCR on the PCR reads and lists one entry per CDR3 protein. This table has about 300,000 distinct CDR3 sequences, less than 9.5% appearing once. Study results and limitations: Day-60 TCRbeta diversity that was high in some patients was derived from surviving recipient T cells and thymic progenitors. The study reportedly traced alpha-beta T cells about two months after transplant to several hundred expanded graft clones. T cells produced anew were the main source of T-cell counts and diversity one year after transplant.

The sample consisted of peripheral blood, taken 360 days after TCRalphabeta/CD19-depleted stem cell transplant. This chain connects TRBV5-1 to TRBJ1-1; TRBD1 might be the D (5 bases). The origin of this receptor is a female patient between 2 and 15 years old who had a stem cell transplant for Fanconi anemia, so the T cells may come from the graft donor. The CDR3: CASSLVGWGDTEAFF. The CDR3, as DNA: TGCGCCAGCAGCTTGGTGGGGTGGGGGGACACTGAAGCTTTCTTT.